The text below deals with one TCR beta chain. Its matching antigen is unknown. This CDR3 region has 11 residues. V dropped 5 bases and J dropped 0 bases, with 2 bases sitting between them. CDR1 is LGHNT and CDR2 is FRNRAP in the germline V gene. This specimen comes from a study of T cell repertoires in cytomegalovirus infection. Study-wide background: CMV infection plus the matching HLA type was flagged by public TCR beta signatures.

Findings and caveats of the study: The study identified carriers of CMV plus the relevant HLA from cumulative public TCR beta family frequency. The study found HLA-C-restricted CMV-specific TCR beta clonotypes dominating the ex vivo response.

From the reads, TCRdb called clonotypes with MiXCR, one entry per CDR3 protein. The table shows fewer than 550,000 distinct CDR3 sequences, with about 11% occurring only once. The clonotype originates from a human donor in good health (CMV status not recorded). Some clones in this sample may be carry-over from other donors' samples. Material for sequencing was PBMCs. The chain recombines TRBV12-5 with TRBJ2-7; D is undetermined. In DNA, the CDR3 is TGTGCTAGTGGTCGCTCCTACGAGCAGTACTTC. Protein product: CASGRSYEQYF.